Listed below are T cell receptor beta chains from one sample, sequenced in a study of shared clonotypes between healthy human individuals. Sequenced by immunoSEQ multiplex PCR; TCRdb stores in-frame clones only, minus some. The sample records about 680,000 clones, 92% being singletons. The sample consisted of naive CD8+ T cells sorted from blood. The receptors here all came from a man aged 25 to 45 in good health. Both conserved end residues are part of each CDR3. Each record gives: V gene, CDR3 protein.

>TRBV27
CASRSSSSNQPQHF
>TRBV10-1
CASSRQLTYEQYF
>TRBV4-1
CASSHRGIGNQPQHF
>TRBV9
CASSVGGDSEKLFF
>TRBV28
CASTDMTSYNEQFF
>TRBV4-1
CASSDRTGNEKLFF
>TRBV7-2
CASSLAGVDTGELFF
>TRBV2
CASSDVAGGRYQETQYF
>TRBV10-2
CASSDGAGTADNEQFF
>TRBV27
CASIYGEEGTQYF
>TRBV7-8
CASSSKYASANPSYNEQFF
>TRBV27
CATASGYSYEQYF
>TRBV5-5
CASRGPYEQYF
>TRBV6-4
CASSDWFRHRRIVYSRNQPQHF
>TRBV6-5
CASRLGGGDNEQFF
>TRBV7-9
CASSSPAWQAYNEQFF
>TRBV9
CASSAPRRDTNTGELFF
>TRBV5-8
CASSSGASTYEQYF
>TRBV5-1
CASTQSFTTGSSYNEQFF
>TRBV27
CASSFLTGGGQETQYF
>TRBV4-1
CASSQTPGEGRTYTQYF
>TRBV5-5
CASSLELTGLYEQYF
>TRBV4-1
CASSQEFGLAYEQFF
>TRBV7-2
CASSLALGSSYNEQFF
>TRBV6-1
CATGGAQYF
>TRBV7-2
CASSLLLNTGELFF
>TRBV4-1
CASSRPGGDEAFF